Described below is a single T cell receptor beta chain sequence and its context. Its antigen is not identified. The data were taken from a study of post-analysis software for immune sequencing data. CDR1 KGHSH and CDR2 LQKENI come from the germline V gene. Trimming left V 2 bases short and J 5 bases short, with 9 bases between. This CDR3 contains 13 residues. Libraries were made from TCR beta cDNA, and they carried unique molecular identifiers. TCRdb independently ran MiXCR on the PCR reads; one entry per CDR3 protein. The sample yields approximately 730,000 distinct CDR3 sequences, 30% seen once. Whole-study results and caveats: Patients had higher frequencies than controls of four to six TRBV segments, including TRBV5-6, TRBV5-1 and TRBV20-1. The normalized Chao1 diversity of multiple sclerosis patients was significantly lower than that of controls. F measure showed strong co-clustering of same-batch samples.

This sequence joins TRBV18 and TRBJ2-5; D might be TRBD1 (5 bases). The sample was blood. This TCR derives from a girl aged 5-17 years with multiple sclerosis. CDR3 region: CASSPGADETQYF. The CDR3 coding sequence is TGTGCCAGCTCACCAGGGGCGGATGAGACCCAGTACTTC.